One and the same sample provided the 28 T cell receptor beta chains below, sequenced in a study of T cell responses to AZD1222 COVID-19 vaccine. TCRdb's copy holds only in-frame clones and misses some; the assay was immunoSEQ multiplex PCR. The sample includes approximately 110,000 clones, 91% of them seen just once. The material was peripheral blood, obtained on day 0 of AZD1222 vaccination. These receptors were taken from an adult in good health.

V and J are TRBV2 and TRBJ2-7, with 8 bases lining up with TRBD1. After removal of 6 bases from V and 0 bases from J, the junction contained 7 bases not matched to a gene. Germline V lookup: CDR1 SNHLY, CDR2 FYNNEI. The CDR3 sequence is 15 residues long. The CDR3: CASSGNRGASYEQYF. The CDR3 DNA reads as TGTGCCAGCAGCGGAAACAGGGGGGCCTCCTACGAGCAGTACTTC. The variable domain in full, completed from reference TRBV2 and TRBJ2-7, reads EPEVTQTPSHQVTQMGQEVILRCVPISNHLYFYWYRQILGQKVEFLVSFYNNEISEKSEIFDDQFSVERPDGSNFTLKIRSTKLEDSAMYFCASSGNRGASYEQYFGPGTRLTVT.

J is TRBJ1-1 and V is TRBV10-3, with D perhaps TRBD1 (6 bases). CDR3 length equals 14 residues. The V gene's germline CDR1 is ENHRY and CDR2 SYGVKD. The V end was cut by 10 bases, the J end by 1 base, with 16 bases between. The CDR3 region has the DNA TGTGCCACCGGGCCTCAACAGGGGAACACTGAAGCTTTCTTT. As protein: CATGPQQGNTEAFF.

The chain joins TRBV18 to TRBJ1-1; TRBD1 agrees at 9 bases. CDR1 is KGHSH and CDR2 is LQKENI in the germline V gene. This CDR3 comprises 15 residues. V gave up 5 bases and J gave up 0 bases; unmatched junction bases: 4. The DNA of the CDR3 is TGTGCCAGCTCATTCGGGACAGGGATGAACACTGAAGCTTTCTTT. Its protein product is CASSFGTGMNTEAFF.

This clone was observed once. This chain connects TRBV6-5 to TRBJ2-7; D ambiguous. This CDR3 is built from 15 residues. Trimming removed 1 base at V and 6 bases at J, with 16 bases between. From germline, CDR1 is MNHEY and CDR2 SVGAGI. The CDR3 nucleotides read TGTGCCAGCAGTTACTTTTTGGGCGCCGCCTCCGAGCAGTACTTC. This encodes CASSYFLGAASEQYF.

CDR3 sequence (DNA): TGTGCCTGCGACCCGACAGGGGGTGTAGAAAAACTGTTTTTT. It encodes CACDPTGGVEKLFF. The rearrangement joins TRBV30 to TRBJ1-4, with TRBD1 identical over 9 bases. Germline V gives CDR1 GTSNPN, CDR2 SVGIG (reference sequence). CDR3 size: 14 residues. V lost 6 bases to trimming and J lost 8 bases; unmatched junction nucleotides: 10.

The rearrangement joins TRBV28 to TRBJ1-2; 8 nucleotides match TRBD1. CDR1 and CDR2 from the germline V gene are MDHEN and SYDVKM. The CDR3 runs 15 residues. The J segment lost 5 bases and the V segment lost 1 base, leaving 6 bases of the junction unmatched. The CDR3 DNA reads as TGTGCCAGCAGTTTATCGCAGGGGGCGAGGTATGGCTACACCTTC. This codes for CASSLSQGARYGYTF.

This clone appeared once. The chain joins TRBV5-1 to TRBJ2-3; 8 positions agree with TRBD2. The CDR3 totals 15 residues. The germline V gene encodes CDR1 SGHRS and CDR2 YFSETQ. Losses at the gene ends were 3 bases for V and 3 bases for J; bases not matched to a gene: 6. This CDR3 is CASSSQSGSTDTQYF. The CDR3 DNA sequence: TGCGCCAGCAGCTCCCAGAGCGGGAGTACAGATACGCAGTATTTT. Looking up the rest from reference TRBV5-1 and TRBJ2-3 gives the full variable domain: KAGVTQTPRYLIKTRGQQVTLSCSPISGHRSVSWYQQTPGQGLQFLFEYFSETQRNKGNFPGRFSGRQFSNSRSEMNVSTLELGDSALYLCASSSQSGSTDTQYFGPGTRLTVL.

The rearrangement joins TRBV5-1 to TRBJ2-1; 7 bases agree with TRBD2. CDR1 is SGHRS, CDR2 YFSETQ, per germline. V lost 2 bases, J lost 3 bases, and 5 bases stayed unmatched. CDR3 length equals 15 residues. The CDR3 protein is CASSFRGEGYNEQFF. CDR3 DNA: TGCGCCAGCAGCTTTCGGGGGGAGGGCTACAATGAGCAGTTCTTC.

V gene TRBV30 combines with J gene TRBJ1-1; TRBD1 agrees at 8 bases. Germline values: CDR1 GTSNPN, CDR2 SVGIG (reference sequence). This CDR3 has 13 residues. V trimming: 3 bases; J trimming: 4 bases; junction bases outside the gene matches: 4. The CDR3 region has the DNA TGTGCCTGGAGAGGACAGGGTTCCACTGAAGCTTTCTTT. Its translation: CAWRGQGSTEAFF.

This clone was seen more than once but under ten times. The chain uses TRBV6-2 or TRBV6-3 and TRBJ1-5; 12 bases fit TRBD1. Germline trimming cut 5 bases from V and 4 bases from J; bases unmatched to any gene: 15. The CDR3 runs 19 residues. Germline CDR1 reads MNHEY; CDR2 reads SVGEGT. The CDR3 here is CASSLRDRGRGGRNQPQHF. DNA of the CDR3: TGTGCCAGCAGTCTCCGGGACAGGGGGCGCGGCGGGCGTAATCAGCCCCAGCATTTT.

This chain joins TRBV11-3 and TRBJ1-3, with 10 bases lining up with TRBD1. Germline loops: CDR1 SGHNT, CDR2 YENEEA. The CDR3 is made up of 15 amino acids. V gave up 5 bases and J gave up 2 bases; unmatched junction bases: 3. The CDR3 DNA sequence: TGTGCCAGCAGCACCGGGACAGGGGCTGGAAACACCATATATTTT. Translation gives CASSTGTGAGNTIYF.

The rearrangement links TRBV11-3 to TRBJ2-2, with TRBD2 as a possible D gene (6 bases). The CDR3 covers 13 residues. Germline CDR1 SGHNT, CDR2 YENEEA. V was clipped by 5 bases and J by 5 bases, with 9 bases between them. This CDR3 reads CASSLGRTGELFF. DNA of the CDR3: TGTGCCAGCAGCCTAGGGAGGACCGGGGAGCTGTTTTTT.

This chain connects TRBV29-1 to TRBJ2-1; a possible D gene is TRBD1 (6 bases). This CDR3 has 11 residues. Trimming removed 5 bases from V and 9 bases from J, with 11 bases in between. Germline CDR1 reads SQVTM; CDR2 reads ANQGSEA. CDR3 in amino acids: CSVSPGAEQFF. The CDR3 DNA follows: TGCAGCGTTTCCCCAGGGGCTGAGCAGTTCTTC.

Remarks on this clone: Other DNA sequences within the sample encode an identical CDR3. This CDR3 is CASSLGGYSNQPQHF. In nucleotides, the CDR3 is TGCGCCAGCAGCTTGGGGGGATATAGCAATCAGCCCCAGCATTTT. This chain joins TRBV5-1 and TRBJ1-5; D is unclear. Germline assignment: CDR1 SGHRS and CDR2 YFSETQ. V lost 0 bases, J lost 0 bases, and 7 bases lay in between. The CDR3 runs 15 residues.

The chain combines TRBV30 with TRBJ2-3, with TRBD2 identical over 10 bases. V was pared by 0 bases and J by 3 bases, with 0 bases of the junction left unmatched. Germline V gene sequence: CDR1 GTSNPN, CDR2 SVGIG (reference sequence). This CDR3 has 14 amino acids. The CDR3 DNA sequence: TGTGCCTGGAGTGTAGCGGGAGGGACAGATACGCAGTATTTT. Translation: CAWSVAGGTDTQYF.

The chain has TRBV5-6 and TRBJ2-3; D gene ambiguous. The CDR3 runs 11 residues. CDR1 and CDR2 (germline): SGHDT, YYEEEE. V shed 2 bases and J shed 5 bases, with 3 bases lying between them. CDR3 loop: CASSLLDTQYF. CDR3 DNA sequence: TGTGCCAGCAGCTTATTAGATACGCAGTATTTT.

In its sample, this clone was seen once. The chain has TRBV4-1 and TRBJ2-1, with TRBD2 identical over 14 bases. CDR3 size: 20 residues. V lost 4 bases, J lost 2 bases, and 13 bases stayed unmatched. Per germline, CDR1 MGHRA and CDR2 YSYEKL. For the CDR3, the DNA is TGCGCCAGCAGCCTTGACCTCAGACTAGCGGGAGGGTATCCCTACAATGAGCAGTTCTTC. This translates into CASSLDLRLAGGYPYNEQFF.

The V call is TRBV4-3, the J call TRBJ1-5, with D unresolved. Germline CDR1 LGHNA, CDR2 YSLEER. V shed 0 bases and J shed 6 bases, with 12 bases lying between them. The CDR3 has 15 amino acids. The CDR3 reads CASSQDVDGIQPQHF. The CDR3 DNA sequence: TGCGCCAGCAGCCAAGATGTAGACGGGATTCAGCCCCAGCATTTT.

The gene calls are TRBV18 and TRBJ2-3; D unresolved. The germline V gene has CDR1 KGHSH and CDR2 LQKENI. Trimming took off 3 bases at V and 6 bases at J, with 10 bases between the two ends. The CDR3 contains 13 residues. CDR3 coding DNA: TGTGCCAGCTCACCCCCCGGGTGGGATACGCAGTATTTT. Encoded protein: CASSPPGWDTQYF.

The J gene is TRBJ1-1, the V gene TRBV18; 9 bases align to TRBD1. Germline values: CDR1 KGHSH, CDR2 LQKENI. The CDR3 runs 16 residues. V trimming: 2 bases; J trimming: 0 bases; junction bases outside the gene matches: 4. CDR3 sequence reads: CASSPGQGYMNTEAFF. The CDR3 region has the DNA TGTGCCAGCTCACCAGGACAGGGGTACATGAACACTGAAGCTTTCTTT.

CDR3 DNA sequence: TGTGCCAGCAGTGAGATTGGGACTAGTGTAGAGACCCAGTACTTC. As protein: CASSEIGTSVETQYF. This rearrangement joins TRBV6-1 to TRBJ2-5; the match to TRBD2 covers 8 bases. The V gene's germline CDR1 is MNHNS and CDR2 SASEGT. With V trimmed by 3 bases and J by 4 bases, 7 bases remained unmatched. This CDR3 is 15 amino acids long.

The chain carries TRBV19 and TRBJ2-2; 14 bases align to TRBD2. V lost 5 bases, J lost 5 bases, and 10 bases stayed unmatched. The CDR3 is 18 residues long. CDR1 and CDR2 (germline): LNHDA, SQIVND (reference sequence). In nucleotides, the CDR3 is TGTGCCAGTAGTCGCGGACTAGCGGGAGGAAGCGTGACCGGGGAGCTGTTTTTT. Translated, it gives CASSRGLAGGSVTGELFF.

The chain couples TRBV19 to TRBJ2-6; D may be TRBD2 (5 bases). The CDR3 covers 15 residues. Germline V lookup: CDR1 LNHDA, CDR2 SQIVND (reference sequence). V was cut by 8 bases and J by 0 bases, with 11 bases left in between. CDR3 bases: TGTGCCAGTGGGCGAGGGAGCTCTGGGGCCAACGTCCTGACTTTC. Its translation is CASGRGSSGANVLTF.

This clone occurred many times. The J gene is TRBJ2-3, the V gene TRBV3-1 (or the pseudogene TRBV3-2); D is tentatively TRBD1 or TRBD2 (6 bases each). The CDR3 is 16 amino acids. The ends were cut back, 4 bases at V and 2 bases at J, with 16 bases in the middle. Per the germline V gene, CDR1 is LGHDT and CDR2 is YNNKEL (reference sequence). CDR3 in DNA: TGTGCCAGCAGCCGCAACAGGGAGGCAGTCACAGATACGCAGTATTTT. It translates to CASSRNREAVTDTQYF.

This clone was seen more than once but under ten times. The chain uses TRBV5-1 and TRBJ2-3; TRBD2 matches at 10 bases. Germline assignment: CDR1 SGHRS and CDR2 YFSETQ. Trimming took 5 bases from V and 1 from J; bases not matched to a gene: 10. CDR3 length: 17 amino acids. The CDR3 coding sequence is TGCGCCAGCAGAACGAGGTCGCTAGCGGGGGGCACAGATACGCAGTATTTT. This gives the protein CASRTRSLAGGTDTQYF.

A single count supports this clone. The chain couples TRBV2 to TRBJ1-2, with 7 bases identical to TRBD1. The CDR3 runs 14 residues. From germline, CDR1 is SNHLY and CDR2 FYNNEI. Unmatched junction bases numbered 6, after V lost 3 bases and J lost 5 bases. The DNA for the CDR3 is TGTGCCAGCAGTGACCCGGGACAGTCGTATGGCTACACCTTC. Translation gives CASSDPGQSYGYTF. Looking up the rest from reference TRBV2 and TRBJ1-2 gives the full variable domain: EPEVTQTPSHQVTQMGQEVILRCVPISNHLYFYWYRQILGQKVEFLVSFYNNEISEKSEIFDDQFSVERPDGSNFTLKIRSTKLEDSAMYFCASSDPGQSYGYTFGSGTRLTVV.

The chain combines TRBV19 with TRBJ1-5; tentatively, D is TRBD1 (5 bases). This CDR3 spans 12 amino acids. V shed 11 bases and J shed 3 bases, with 11 bases lying between them. Germline V gene lookup returns CDR1 LNHDA and CDR2 SQIVND (reference sequence). Here the CDR3 DNA reads TGTGCCGCGGGGGGGGTCAATCAGCCCCAGCATTTT. Translating it yields CAAGGVNQPQHF.

This sequence joins TRBV11-2 and TRBJ1-1; D not resolved. V lost 5 bases, J lost 4 bases, and 11 bases lay in between. Germline V CDR1 and CDR2: SGHAT, FQNNGV. The CDR3 is 13 amino acids. This CDR3 is CASSRLLGTEAFF. CDR3 sequence (DNA): TGTGCCAGCAGCCGCCTCTTGGGCACTGAAGCTTTCTTT. Based on the CDR3 plus reference TRBV11-2 and TRBJ1-1, the full variable domain is EAGVAQSPRYKIIEKRQSVAFWCNPISGHATLYWYQQILGQGPKLLIQFQNNGVVDDSQLPKDRFSAERLKGVDSTLKIQPAKLEDSAVYLCASSRLLGTEAFFGQGTRLTVV.